This T cell receptor (beta chain) was sequenced for a study of T cell responses to AZD1222 COVID-19 vaccine. This clone was recorded only once. Germline-derived CDR1 and CDR2 are SGHRS and YFSETQ. This CDR3 region has 14 residues. Trimming shortened V by 4 bases and J by 1 base, and 9 bases separated the two germline ends. TCRdb's table, derived via immunoSEQ multiplex PCR, lists solely in-frame clones and lacks some. The sample records 150,000 to 200,000 clones, 94% being singletons. The sequence came from an adult who received the AZD1222 COVID-19 vaccine. The source material was peripheral blood, sampled 28 days after the second AZD1222 dose. The V call is TRBV5-1, the J call TRBJ2-1; D remains ambiguous. The CDR3 region is CASSATESYNEQFF. CDR3 nucleotides: TGCGCCAGCAGCGCGACTGAGTCCTACAATGAGCAGTTCTTC.